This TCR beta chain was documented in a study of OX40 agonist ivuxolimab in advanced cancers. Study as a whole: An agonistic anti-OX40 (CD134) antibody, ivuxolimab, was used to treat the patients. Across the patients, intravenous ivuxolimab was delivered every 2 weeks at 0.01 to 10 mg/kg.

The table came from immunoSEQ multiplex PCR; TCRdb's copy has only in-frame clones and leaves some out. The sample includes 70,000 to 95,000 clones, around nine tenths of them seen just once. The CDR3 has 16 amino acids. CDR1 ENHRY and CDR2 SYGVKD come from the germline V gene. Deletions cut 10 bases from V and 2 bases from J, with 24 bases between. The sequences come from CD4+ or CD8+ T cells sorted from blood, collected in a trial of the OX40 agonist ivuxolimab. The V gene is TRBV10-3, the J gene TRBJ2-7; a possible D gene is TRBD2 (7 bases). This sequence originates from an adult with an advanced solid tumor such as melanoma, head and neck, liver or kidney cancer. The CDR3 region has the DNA TGTGCCACCGGCGGCGGCGGGGGCGATAAGACCTACGAGCAGTACTTC. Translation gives CATGGGGGDKTYEQYF.